Included here is one TCR beta chain sequence, with context. This clonotype was seen a handful of times. The antigen it recognizes is unknown. No clone much larger than this one lies a single base away; base qualities are absent. The sample is drawn from a study of identical twins (dated by TCRdb to about 2016). For the study in its entirety: The study deep-sequenced TCR alpha and beta repertoires from monozygotic twins, unrelated adults of various ages and cord blood to test whether fetal clonotypes persist. To rule out contamination, the twin experiments were replicated at different times with different library preparation protocols. Broad study findings and their caveats: In monozygotic twins, recombination models systematically underestimated out-of-frame TCR alpha sharing, but the models matched the sharing seen between unrelated individuals. The excess sharing between twins in beta out-of-frame sequences was weaker because fewer shared sequences reduced the signal-to-noise ratio. Because the same donors could not be followed over many years, conclusions were based on cross-sectional statistical analysis. Fewer insertions were carried by abundant cord blood beta clonotypes; a weaker similar trend was observed in young adult naive repertoires, while no such trend was observed in memory repertoires. Zero-insertion analyses could be partly confounded by invariant T cells such as MAIT and iNKT, though diverse VJ usage argued against such confounding for most clonotypes. Compared with coincidental sharing between unrelated individuals, out-of-frame TCR alpha sequences shared between twins showed an excess of sequences with low generation probability.

The library was generated by 5' RACE. Sequencing was carried out with an Illumina HiSeq 2000. A universal primer binding site was added through template switching, and the final cDNA carried a unique molecular identifier so that TCR cDNA molecules could be counted accurately. Specific primers in the conserved constant-segment region were used to synthesize first-strand cDNA for the TCR alpha and beta chains. To control for contamination, every cDNA library was double barcoded, receiving both a SMART-Mk sample barcode and Illumina barcodes. TruSeq adapter sequences and Illumina sample barcodes were added in two successive PCR steps. Sequencing of the TCR alpha and beta cDNA libraries was done on the Illumina HiSeq platform using custom primers. As for the authors' bioinformatics: Unique molecular identifiers were extracted from raw reads with MiGEC, and CDR3 positions were determined with MiXCR. Recombination models were inferred per individual with the repgenHMM and IGoR tools using an EM algorithm. Shared clonotypes were analyzed with the tcR package in R, and sharing was normalized by the product of cloneset sizes. Out-of-frame nonproductive sequences were analyzed to study raw recombination free of thymic and clonal selection effects. TCRdb itself trimmed the public reads at Q25 with fastp, ran MiXCR and retained productive beta chains. Identical CDR3 protein sequences are pooled into one entry, listed with their most common genes and DNA. These V and J calls originate from TCRdb's pipeline instead of the authors' own analysis. In this sample the table shows 500,000 or so distinct CDR3 sequences, 14% of which occur a single time. The top ten clones comprise over 0.5% of the sample.

Spanning cysteine to phenylalanine, the CDR3 consists of 17 amino acids. The entry retains the CDR3 DNA only, 51 bases that are in frame from base 1. CDR1 is given as LNHNV and CDR2 as YYDKDF, both from the germline V gene (reference sequence). V loses 3 bases of germline sequence and J loses 1 base, and the interval between the two ends is 15 bases. Only healthy Caucasian donors were included. Three pairs of female monozygotic twins, all aged 18 to 29 years, made up the twin cohort. Positive isolation kits from Invitrogen were used to isolate CD4+ and CD8+ T cell populations. The same data also contributed to another study, on yellow fever vaccine responses in identical twins. The second paper states: The authors reported that the T cell response to vaccination in identical twins appeared partly convergent and partly personalized. Focusing on identical twins, the study followed the T cell clones that responded to the vaccine, and did so with precision.

Specimen: CD4+ T cells sorted from blood. The source of this sequence is a woman aged 18-29 years in good health. The chain is assembled from TRBV15 and TRBJ2-2; the D segment cannot be called with confidence. The CDR3 protein: CATSRIPSIENTGELFF. The sequenced DNA is TGTGCCACCAGCAGGATCCCCAGTATTGAGAACACCGGGGAGCTGTTTTTT.